This record looks at one T cell receptor (beta chain) sequence and its context. The CDR3 consists of 16 residues. In germline, CDR1 is SGHNT, CDR2 YENEEA. Trimming took off 5 bases at V and 5 bases at J, with 19 bases between the two ends. Sequenced by immunoSEQ multiplex PCR; TCRdb stores in-frame clones only, minus some. The sample consists of 61,000 or so clones, approximately 92% of them appearing once. This sample is part of a study of T cell changes during pregnancy in multiple sclerosis. The chain joins TRBV11-3 to TRBJ1-5; D is possibly TRBD1 (6 bases). This TCR derives from a female donor with multiple sclerosis, enrolled in a pregnancy study. The material sequenced was CD4+ T cells from peripheral blood mononuclear cells, taken before pregnancy. The CDR3 loop reads CASSRTVTGDDQPQHF. In nucleotides, the CDR3 is TGTGCCAGCAGCCGGACAGTTACAGGTGACGATCAGCCCCAGCATTTT. Based on the CDR3 plus reference TRBV11-3 and TRBJ1-5, the full variable domain is EAGVVQSPRYKIIEKKQPVAFWCNPISGHNTLYWYLQNLGQGPELLIRYENEEAVDDSQLPKDRFSAERLKGVDSTLKIQPAELGDSAVYLCASSRTVTGDDQPQHFGDGTRLSIL.